Listed below are T cell receptor beta chains from one sample, sequenced in a study of cytotoxic CD8 clonotypes in ibrutinib-treated CLL. Assay: immunoSEQ multiplex PCR; the TCRdb copy retains only in-frame clones and omits some. The sample consists of 160,000 or so clones, approximately 77% of them appearing once. This specimen consisted of PBMCs, obtained after 12 months of ibrutinib treatment. The receptor set was obtained from a human donor with chronic lymphocytic leukemia. The CDR3 runs from the conserved cysteine through the conserved F or W. A D gene is named only where the DNA matches it firmly. Part of the rows lack a size; the others show once, few, many or a class for expanded clones.

size	V	D	J	CDR3	DNA
NA	TRBV7-2	NA	TRBJ1-1	CASSLVGPGEAFF	TGTGCCAGCAGCTTAGTTGGCCCAGGGGAGGCTTTCTTT
NA	TRBV10-3	NA	TRBJ2-7	CAISESASYEQYF	TGTGCCATCAGTGAGTCAGCCTCCTACGAGCAGTACTTC
NA	TRBV6-5	NA	TRBJ2-7	CASSPGTNYEQYF	TGTGCCAGCAGTCCCGGGACAAACTACGAGCAGTACTTC
NA	TRBV15	NA	TRBJ2-7	CATSREDRFNEQYF	TGTGCCACCAGCAGAGAGGACAGATTCAACGAGCAGTACTTC
NA	TRBV2	NA	TRBJ2-7	CASSEAAPFKIAESTYEQYF	TGTGCCAGCAGTGAAGCAGCTCCATTTAAAATAGCAGAATCGACCTACGAGCAGTACTTC
NA	TRBV28	TRBD1	TRBJ1-2	CASSLPPYRGSGYTF	TGTGCCAGCAGCCTCCCCCCTTACAGGGGTAGTGGCTACACCTTC
NA	TRBV19	TRBD2	TRBJ2-1	CASSIHPSGGPNEQFF	TGTGCCAGTAGTATCCACCCTAGCGGGGGCCCCAATGAGCAGTTCTTC
NA	TRBV5-8	NA	TRBJ2-5	CASSSFIAPAETQYF	TGTGCCAGCAGCTCCTTCATAGCACCCGCCGAGACCCAGTACTTC
NA	TRBV27	NA	TRBJ1-1	CASRERTVNTEAFF	TGTGCCAGCAGGGAACGGACGGTGAACACTGAAGCTTTCTTT
NA	TRBV4-3	TRBD2	TRBJ2-6	CASSQDGLAGGPAGANVLTF	TGCGCCAGCAGCCAAGATGGCCTAGCGGGAGGGCCGGCTGGGGCCAACGTCCTGACTTTC
NA	TRBV6-5	NA	TRBJ2-5	CASRGGPFETQYF	TGTGCCAGCAGGGGGGGGCCGTTCGAGACCCAGTACTTC
NA	TRBV7-9	TRBD1	TRBJ1-1	CASSPKKTGGDTEAFF	TGTGCCAGCAGTCCAAAAAAGACAGGGGGGGACACTGAAGCTTTCTTT
NA	TRBV28	NA	TRBJ2-7	CASSQTDRPGEQYF	TGTGCCAGCAGTCAAACTGACAGGCCTGGCGAGCAGTACTTC
NA	TRBV28	TRBD2	TRBJ2-3	CATTGGGTDTQYF	TGTGCCACTACGGGAGGGGGCACAGATACGCAGTATTTT
NA	TRBV9	NA	TRBJ1-2	CASSVRRGGLGGYTF	TGTGCCAGCAGCGTGCGACGAGGGGGACTCGGGGGCTACACCTTC
NA	TRBV5-1	TRBD2	TRBJ2-1	CASSFQRGYNEQFF	TGCGCCAGCAGCTTTCAGCGGGGGTACAATGAGCAGTTCTTC
NA	TRBV28	NA	TRBJ2-1	CASSSLSRAGPYNEQFF	TGTGCCAGCAGTTCCCTGAGTCGGGCCGGACCCTACAATGAGCAGTTCTTC
NA	TRBV9	TRBD2	TRBJ2-7	CASGGGSSYEQYF	TGTGCTTCGGGAGGGGGGAGCTCCTACGAGCAGTACTTC
few	TRBV28	NA	TRBJ1-1	CASSLAEAFF	TGTGCCAGCAGTTTGGCTGAAGCTTTCTTT
NA	TRBV19	TRBD1	TRBJ1-1	CASSHRGLNTEAFF	TGTGCCAGTAGCCACAGGGGATTGAACACTGAAGCTTTCTTT
few	TRBV11-1	TRBD2	TRBJ2-3	CASSFGASGGDTDTQYF	TGTGCCAGCAGCTTCGGGGCTAGCGGGGGCGACACAGATACGCAGTATTTT
NA	TRBV30	NA	TRBJ2-6	CAWSVFGANVLTF	TGTGCCTGGAGTGTGTTTGGGGCCAACGTCCTGACTTTC
NA	TRBV7-3	NA	TRBJ2-1	CASSLRGAIELGSNEQFF	TGTGCCAGCAGCTTAAGGGGAGCTATCGAGCTAGGCAGCAATGAGCAGTTCTTC
few	TRBV27	TRBD2	TRBJ2-2	CASSSVGLAGTGELFF	TGTGCCAGCAGTTCAGTCGGACTAGCGGGGACCGGGGAGCTGTTTTTT
NA	TRBV10-3	NA	TRBJ2-1	CAISESFTFYNEQFF	TGTGCCATCAGTGAGTCGTTCACCTTCTACAATGAGCAGTTCTTC
NA	TRBV27	NA	TRBJ2-3	CASSTPGRNPAGTDTQYF	TGTGCCAGCAGTACGCCGGGACGGAATCCCGCGGGCACAGATACGCAGTATTTT
NA	TRBV11-2	NA	TRBJ1-5	CASSLEDNRPQHF	TGTGCCAGCAGCTTAGAAGATAACAGACCCCAGCATTTT
NA	TRBV5-1	NA	TRBJ1-2	CASRLGTSTQGYTF	TGCGCCAGCAGGTTGGGCACGTCCACTCAGGGCTACACCTTC
NA	TRBV5-5	NA	TRBJ1-2	CASSLDWGNYGYTF	TGTGCCAGCAGCTTGGACTGGGGTAACTATGGCTACACCTTC
NA	TRBV5-6	NA	TRBJ2-7	CASSLDREQYF	TGTGCCAGCAGCTTGGACCGCGAGCAGTACTTC
NA	TRBV19	NA	TRBJ1-3	CASSQGTHSGNTIYF	TGTGCCAGTAGCCAGGGAACCCACTCTGGAAACACCATATATTTT
once	TRBV6-5	TRBD1	TRBJ2-2	CASSRGQRNTGELFF	TGTGCCAGCAGTCGGGGACAGAGAAACACCGGGGAGCTGTTTTTT
many	TRBV4-1	TRBD2	TRBJ2-4	CASSPGLAGKNIQYF	TGCGCCAGCAGCCCGGGACTAGCGGGAAAAAACATTCAGTACTTC
once	TRBV7-9	NA	TRBJ2-7	CASRLGQSYEQYF	TGTGCCAGCAGACTTGGACAGTCCTACGAGCAGTACTTC
NA	TRBV11-2	NA	TRBJ1-2	CASSARERSGGYTF	TGTGCCAGCAGCGCCAGAGAGAGGTCGGGAGGCTACACCTTC
NA	TRBV5-8	NA	TRBJ1-2	CASSLDANRGHYGYTF	TGTGCCAGCAGCTTGGACGCAAATCGGGGGCACTATGGCTACACCTTC
NA	TRBV5-3	NA	TRBJ1-1	CARSCPGVTEAFF	TGTGCCAGAAGCTGCCCGGGGGTCACTGAAGCTTTCTTT
NA	TRBV4-3	NA	TRBJ1-1	CASSQAGGRNTEAFF	TGCGCCAGCAGCCAGGCGGGGGGCCGGAACACTGAAGCTTTCTTT
NA	TRBV18	NA	TRBJ2-1	CASSPPPGPLNEQFF	TGTGCCAGCTCACCTCCTCCCGGGCCCCTCAATGAGCAGTTCTTC
NA	TRBV7-2	NA	TRBJ2-1	CASSFYGGNEQFF	TGTGCCAGCAGCTTCTATGGGGGGAATGAGCAGTTCTTC
NA	TRBV14	NA	TRBJ1-6	CASSEGTVGIRNSPLHF	TGTGCCAGCAGCGAAGGGACGGTGGGGATAAGGAATTCACCCCTCCACTTT
NA	TRBV15	NA	TRBJ2-5	CATSRVRGSGQETQYF	TGTGCCACCAGCAGAGTCAGGGGCTCCGGACAAGAGACCCAGTACTTC
NA	TRBV5-1	NA	TRBJ2-3	CASSLREDTQYF	TGCGCCAGCAGCTTGAGGGAGGATACGCAGTATTTT
NA	TRBV6-6	NA	TRBJ2-7	CASSYGAAGHEQYF	TGTGCCAGCAGTTACGGGGCAGCGGGCCACGAGCAGTACTTC